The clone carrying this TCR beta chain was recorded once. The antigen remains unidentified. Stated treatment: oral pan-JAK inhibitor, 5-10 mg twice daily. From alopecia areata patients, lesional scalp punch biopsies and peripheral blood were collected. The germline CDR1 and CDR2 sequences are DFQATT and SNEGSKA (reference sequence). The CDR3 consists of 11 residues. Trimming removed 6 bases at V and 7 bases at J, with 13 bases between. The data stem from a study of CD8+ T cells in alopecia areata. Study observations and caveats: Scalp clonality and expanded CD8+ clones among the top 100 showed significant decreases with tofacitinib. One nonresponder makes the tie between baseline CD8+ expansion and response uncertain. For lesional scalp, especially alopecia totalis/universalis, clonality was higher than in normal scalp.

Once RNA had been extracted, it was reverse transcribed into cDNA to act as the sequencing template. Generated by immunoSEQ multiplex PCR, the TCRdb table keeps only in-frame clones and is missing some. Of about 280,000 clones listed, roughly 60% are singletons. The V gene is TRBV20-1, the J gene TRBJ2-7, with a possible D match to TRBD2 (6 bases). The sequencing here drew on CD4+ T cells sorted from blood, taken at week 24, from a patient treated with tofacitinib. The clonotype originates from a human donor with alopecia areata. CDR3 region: CSALRSGEQYF. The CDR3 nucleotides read TGCAGTGCCCTCCGTAGCGGAGAGCAGTACTTC.